These 3 T cell receptor beta chains were all obtained from the same sample, sequenced in a study of blood T cell repertoires in COVID-19. Profiled with immunoSEQ multiplex PCR; TCRdb holds only in-frame clones, not every one. The sample yields around 49,000 clones, around 81% seen once. Sequencing input: peripheral blood. The receptors originated from a woman aged 80 or over with COVID-19, enrolled during active disease.

This chain uses TRBV6-2 or TRBV6-3 with TRBJ2-7, with 8 bases fitting TRBD2. CDR1 and CDR2 (germline): MNHEY, SVGEGT. The CDR3 extends over 14 amino acids. J was trimmed by 2 bases and V by 6 bases; bases with no gene match: 6. The CDR3 sequence: CASSGLAGAYEQYF. Written as DNA, the CDR3 is TGTGCCAGCAGCGGACTAGCCGGAGCCTACGAGCAGTACTTC.

A word on this clone: Other DNA sequences in the same sample also yield this CDR3. The chain combines TRBV27 with TRBJ2-7; no clear D gene. The germline V and J ends were trimmed by 5 bases and 0 bases, with 11 bases remaining between them. The germline V gene has CDR1 MNHEY and CDR2 SMNVEV (reference sequence). There are 14 residues in the CDR3. CDR3 in DNA: TGTGCCAGCAGTCTCCGTTCGTTCTCCTACGAGCAGTACTTC. It translates to CASSLRSFSYEQYF.

V gene TRBV5-1 combines with J gene TRBJ2-2; a possible D gene is TRBD2 (6 bases). With 0 bases removed from V and 7 bases from J, the gap between germline ends came to 10 bases. In germline, CDR1 is SGHRS, CDR2 YFSETQ. The CDR3 runs 14 residues. CDR3 in amino acids: CASSLASEGGELFF. The CDR3 bases are TGCGCCAGCAGCTTGGCTAGCGAGGGCGGGGAGCTGTTTTTT.